This is a list of T cell receptor beta chains from one sample in a study of cytomegalovirus exposure and HLA in healthy donors. Here immunoSEQ multiplex PCR was the method, and the copy in TCRdb shows in-frame clones only, minus some. The sample contains 90,000 or so clones, over 55% of which appear only once. The sample consisted of PBMCs. All receptors come from a woman aged 18-30 years in good health and CMV-seropositive. The CDR3 runs from the conserved cysteine through the conserved F or W. The D gene is left open where the match is weak. Size tells how often a clone was seen (once, few, many) or the class of an expanded clone, and some rows leave it out.

j_call	v_call	clone_size	d_call	cdr3_aa	cdr3_nt
TRBJ2-2	TRBV19	NA	NA	CASSTTGVTGELFF	TGTGCCAGTAGTACGACAGGAGTTACCGGGGAGCTGTTTTTT
TRBJ1-6	TRBV4-3	NA	NA	CASSQDLAANSPLHF	TGCGCCAGCAGCCAAGATCTGGCGGCTAATTCACCCCTCCACTTT
TRBJ1-5	TRBV7-2	NA	TRBD1	CASSWGTAPRNQPQHF	TGTGCCAGCAGCTGGGGGACAGCCCCTCGCAATCAGCCCCAGCATTTT
TRBJ1-2	TRBV30	NA	TRBD1	CAWSPPGQAVPLTNYGYTF	TGTGCCTGGAGTCCCCCGGGACAGGCCGTTCCCCTCACTAACTATGGCTACACCTTC
TRBJ1-5	TRBV19	NA	NA	CASRGGGYQPQHF	TGTGCCAGTAGGGGGGGAGGGTATCAGCCCCAGCATTTT
TRBJ1-1	TRBV30	once	TRBD1	CAWDRGDPEAFF	TGTGCCTGGGACAGGGGAGACCCTGAAGCTTTCTTT
TRBJ1-3	TRBV19	few	NA	CASSGLVLSGNTIYF	TGTGCCAGTAGTGGGCTGGTTCTCTCTGGAAACACCATATATTTT
TRBJ2-2	TRBV10-3	NA	NA	CAIRDTGIAGELFF	TGTGCCATCAGGGATACCGGGATAGCGGGGGAGCTGTTTTTT
TRBJ1-2	TRBV18	NA	NA	CASSPGPDNGYTF	TGTGCCAGCTCACCTGGCCCCGACAATGGCTACACCTTC
TRBJ2-3	TRBV28	NA	TRBD2	CASSLGLRGGKDTQYF	TGTGCCAGCAGTTTAGGGTTGCGGGGAGGGAAGGATACGCAGTATTTT
TRBJ2-3	TRBV11-2	NA	TRBD1	CASSLQGVDTQYF	TGTGCCAGCAGCCTTCAGGGGGTAGATACGCAGTATTTT
TRBJ2-1	TRBV2	NA	TRBD2	CATRTSGLNEQFF	TGTGCCACGCGGACTAGCGGGCTCAATGAGCAGTTCTTC
TRBJ1-1	TRBV6-5	NA	NA	CASRAMGGMNTEAFF	TGTGCCAGCAGGGCAATGGGAGGCATGAACACTGAAGCTTTCTTT
TRBJ2-7	TRBV18	NA	TRBD2	CASSPLGTSGSYEQYF	TGTGCCAGCTCACCTTTAGGGACTAGCGGCTCCTACGAGCAGTACTTC
TRBJ1-5	TRBV2	few	NA	CASSREVTGYSNQPQHF	TGTGCCAGCAGTAGGGAAGTAACAGGATATAGCAATCAGCCCCAGCATTTT
TRBJ2-1	TRBV6-6	NA	TRBD1	CASSLTGVGAYNEQFF	TGTGCCAGCAGCCTAACAGGGGTAGGCGCCTACAATGAGCAGTTCTTC
TRBJ1-3	TRBV28	NA	NA	CASSPGGSTSGNTIYF	TGTGCCAGCAGTCCCGGCGGGTCGACCTCTGGAAACACCATATATTTT
TRBJ1-1	TRBV4-3	NA	NA	CASSQDWVAGTEAFF	TGCGCCAGCAGCCAAGATTGGGTAGCCGGCACTGAAGCTTTCTTT
TRBJ2-1	TRBV9	once	TRBD2	CASSDLAGALNEQFF	TGTGCCAGCAGCGACCTAGCGGGAGCATTGAATGAGCAGTTCTTC
TRBJ1-2	TRBV5-1	NA	NA	CASSLGGSGYGYTF	TGCGCCAGCAGCCTGGGCGGGTCGGGCTATGGCTACACCTTC
TRBJ1-1	TRBV19	NA	NA	CASSIRVRQSNTEAFF	TGTGCCAGTAGTATTAGGGTGAGACAGTCGAACACTGAAGCTTTCTTT
TRBJ1-2	TRBV7-2	NA	TRBD1	CASSFGTGGAGNYGYTF	TGTGCCAGCAGCTTTGGCACAGGGGGCGCGGGGAACTATGGCTACACCTTC
TRBJ2-2	TRBV27	NA	NA	CASVALGTGELFF	TGTGCCAGCGTAGCGCTAGGAACCGGGGAGCTGTTTTTT
TRBJ2-3	TRBV9	once	TRBD2	CASSGPATGGSGLTDTQYF	TGTGCCAGCAGCGGTCCGGCTACCGGGGGTAGCGGGCTGACAGATACGCAGTATTTT
TRBJ2-2	TRBV7-2	NA	TRBD2	CASSLVLAGGPVTGELFF	TGTGCCAGCAGCTTAGTCCTAGCGGGAGGGCCGGTCACCGGGGAGCTGTTTTTT
TRBJ1-3	TRBV29-1	once	NA	CSVASSSGNTIYF	TGCAGCGTTGCTTCCAGCTCTGGAAACACCATATATTTT
TRBJ1-2	TRBV25-1	NA	NA	CASSDVSYYGYTF	TGTGCCAGCAGTGACGTCTCCTACTATGGCTACACCTTC
TRBJ2-3	TRBV6-8	NA	TRBD2	CASSMPGTSDADTQYF	TGTGCCAGCAGCATGCCCGGGACTAGCGATGCAGATACGCAGTATTTT
TRBJ2-1	TRBV19	few	TRBD2	CASSGLAGSYNEQFF	TGTGCCAGTAGTGGACTAGCGGGGTCCTACAATGAGCAGTTCTTC
TRBJ1-2	TRBV7-9	NA	NA	CASSSDWNYGYTF	TGTGCCAGCAGCTCCGACTGGAACTATGGCTACACCTTC
TRBJ2-7	TRBV7-8	once	TRBD1	CASSLDGTGAYEQYF	TGTGCCAGCAGCTTAGACGGGACAGGAGCCTACGAGCAGTACTTC
TRBJ2-7	TRBV27	NA	TRBD2	CASLPSGRAAEQYF	TGTGCCAGCCTCCCTAGCGGGAGGGCCGCCGAGCAGTACTTC
TRBJ2-7	TRBV6-5	NA	TRBD2	CASSPPGLAGGAQYF	TGTGCCAGCAGTCCTCCGGGACTAGCGGGGGGGGCGCAGTACTTC
TRBJ2-3	TRBV28	NA	NA	CASSLFRRATDTQYF	TGTGCCAGCAGTTTATTCCGGAGGGCCACAGATACGCAGTATTTT
TRBJ1-6	TRBV20-1	NA	NA	CSARPRVF	TGCAGTGCTAGACCGCGGGTCTTT
TRBJ2-2	TRBV7-9	NA	NA	CASSFVSGAGNTGELFF	TGTGCCAGCAGCTTCGTCTCAGGAGCGGGGAACACCGGGGAGCTGTTTTTT
TRBJ1-4	TRBV6-5	few	TRBD1	CASRVQGAYEKLFF	TGTGCCAGCAGGGTGCAGGGGGCTTATGAAAAACTGTTTTTT
TRBJ2-1	TRBV28	once	TRBD2	CASSLYGRAGNEQFF	TGTGCCAGCAGTTTATACGGGAGGGCGGGAAATGAGCAGTTCTTC
TRBJ1-4	TRBV7-2	once	TRBD1	CASSLSGGTNEKLFF	TGTGCCAGCAGCTTATCAGGGGGCACTAATGAAAAACTGTTTTTT
TRBJ1-2	TRBV15	NA	NA	CATSERDKTNYGYTF	TGTGCCACCAGCGAACGGGACAAAACTAACTATGGCTACACCTTC
TRBJ1-5	TRBV5-6	few	NA	CASSGYRVRGEPQHF	TGTGCCAGCAGCGGATACAGGGTCCGGGGGGAGCCCCAGCATTTT
TRBJ1-3	TRBV13	NA	NA	CASSFLQAGNTIYF	TGTGCCAGCAGCTTTCTACAGGCTGGAAACACCATATATTTT
TRBJ2-3	TRBV9	once	NA	CASSVTGDSSPQYF	TGTGCCAGCAGCGTAACCGGGGACTCTTCGCCGCAGTATTTT
TRBJ2-2	TRBV5-6	NA	TRBD2	CASSLAPLAGDDGELFF	TGTGCCAGCAGCTTGGCCCCCCTAGCGGGAGACGACGGGGAGCTGTTTTTT
TRBJ2-3	TRBV6-5	NA	TRBD2	CASSYSAAGGGDTQYF	TGTGCCAGCAGTTACTCTGCTGCGGGAGGGGGAGATACGCAGTATTTT
TRBJ2-7	TRBV4-3	NA	TRBD1	CASSQDLTGGYEQYF	TGCGCCAGCAGCCAAGATTTGACAGGGGGCTACGAGCAGTACTTC
TRBJ2-7	TRBV7-6	once	TRBD2	CASSLERDYEQYF	TGTGCCAGCAGCTTAGAGCGGGATTACGAGCAGTACTTC
TRBJ1-1	TRBV21-1	few	NA	CASSTDRAMNTEAFF	TGTGCCAGCAGCACCGACAGGGCGATGAACACTGAAGCTTTCTTT
TRBJ1-1	TRBV6-1	NA	NA	CASSEALLYGIMNTEAFF	TGTGCCAGCAGTGAAGCGCTTTTATACGGGATCATGAACACTGAAGCTTTCTTT
TRBJ1-1	TRBV5-5	NA	NA	CASTRDTEAFF	TGTGCCAGTACCCGGGACACTGAAGCTTTCTTT
TRBJ1-2	TRBV6-1	once	NA	CASSDRYGYTF	TGTGCCAGCAGTGATCGGTATGGCTACACCTTC
TRBJ1-4	TRBV5-8	few	NA	CASSLGRQQTNEKLFF	TGTGCCAGCAGCTTGGGCCGACAGCAAACAAATGAAAAACTGTTTTTT
TRBJ1-1	TRBV4-3	few	NA	CASSQDQGRLNTEAFF	TGCGCCAGCAGCCAAGATCAGGGGCGGTTGAACACTGAAGCTTTCTTT
TRBJ2-6	TRBV15	NA	TRBD1	CATSRDQGALSGANVLTF	TGTGCCACCAGCAGAGATCAGGGGGCACTCTCTGGGGCCAACGTCCTGACTTTC
TRBJ2-5	TRBV7-2	once	NA	CASSLGGTQETQYF	TGTGCCAGCAGCTTAGGCGGGACTCAAGAGACCCAGTACTTC
TRBJ2-3	TRBV5-8	NA	NA	CASSRPRSSTDTQYF	TGTGCCAGCAGCCGCCCCAGAAGTAGCACAGATACGCAGTATTTT
TRBJ2-7	TRBV27	NA	NA	CASSLVRGAHIYEQYF	TGTGCCAGCAGTTTAGTTCGCGGGGCCCATATATACGAGCAGTACTTC
TRBJ2-5	TRBV4-3	NA	NA	CASSQESTQETQYF	TGCGCCAGCAGCCAAGAGTCTACTCAAGAGACCCAGTACTTC
TRBJ1-1	TRBV19	NA	NA	CASGEAFF	TGTGCCAGTGGCGAAGCTTTCTTT
TRBJ2-7	TRBV11-2	NA	TRBD1	CASSSIGGQGEQYF	TGTGCCAGCAGCTCAATAGGGGGACAGGGCGAGCAGTACTTC